The source of this TCR beta chain is a study of shared clonotypes between healthy human individuals. The germline V and J ends were trimmed by 8 bases and 2 bases, with 15 bases remaining between them. The CDR3 consists of 14 residues. Germline CDR1 and CDR2: SNHLY and FYNNEI. Assay: immunoSEQ multiplex PCR; the TCRdb copy retains only in-frame clones and omits some. The table records about 1.1 million clones, approximately 77% of them present only once. The origin of this receptor is a young man in good health. Some clones in this sample may be carry-over from other donors' samples. The chain carries TRBV2 and TRBJ2-5; D not resolved. Sample: memory CD4+ T cells from PBMCs. Indicated subset: CD45RA-negative fraction. The DNA for the CDR3 is TGTGCCAGCGGGCAGGAGAGAGGACAAGAGACCCAGTACTTC. It is translated as CASGQERGQETQYF.